This T cell receptor (beta chain) was identified during a study of blood T cell repertoires in COVID-19. Study-level background: In each case, the material was cDNA or gDNA derived from T cells, B-cell-depleted T cells, or PBMCs.

Original processing notes: Amplified reference gene primers provided the basis for estimating nucleated cell counts. Measured with immunoSEQ multiplex PCR; TCRdb has only the in-frame clones, and not every one. That table is the source of V, J and clone size, and D and trimming were worked out from the DNA. The sample has around 100,000 clones; 88% are singletons. Germline V gene lookup returns CDR1 LNHDA and CDR2 SQIVND (reference sequence). The CDR3 sequence is 16 residues long. Between the trimmed V and J ends, which lost 3 bases and 0 bases, there was a span of 12 bases. The sequencing sample was made of peripheral blood. The receptor was isolated from a woman aged 55-69 years with acute or convalescent COVID-19. The chain is built from TRBV19 and TRBJ1-5, with D tentatively TRBD1 (5 bases). The CDR3 sequence is CASSIGQGGSNQPQHF. Written as DNA, the CDR3 is TGTGCCAGTAGTATTGGGCAGGGAGGTAGCAATCAGCCCCAGCATTTT.